This T cell receptor beta chain comes out of a study of OX40 agonist ivuxolimab in advanced cancers. Study-wide background: Eligibility rules accepted prior anti-PD-1, anti-PD-L1 or anti-CTLA-4 therapy, and 40% to 50% had some. Whole-study results and caveats: The authors also found low normalized T-cell clonal expansion in some nonresponders. Among T cells, CD8+ cells averaged more expanded clones than CD4+ cells.

CDR3 size: 14 residues. V gave up 3 bases and J gave up 4 bases; unmatched junction bases: 5. Only in-frame clones appear in the TCRdb table, and some are missing; sequencing was by immunoSEQ multiplex PCR. The sample consists of about 100,000 clones, 85% to 95% of them appearing once. Baseline was the first blood sampling point, followed by cycle 4 day 1 and cycle 7 day 1. About this clone: Its antigen remains unknown.

The chain has TRBV23-1 and TRBJ1-2, with TRBD1 matching 7 bases. TRBV23-1 qualifies as an ORF whose function is uncertain. The receptor was isolated from an adult with an advanced solid tumor such as melanoma, head and neck, liver or kidney cancer. The material was CD4+ or CD8+ T cells sorted from blood, obtained in a trial of the OX40 agonist ivuxolimab. CDR3 in DNA: TGCGCCAGCAGTCATAGGGGACAGTCCTATGGCTACACCTTC. Amino acid sequence: CASSHRGQSYGYTF.